The present T cell receptor (beta chain) was sequenced within a study of CD8+ T cells in alopecia areata. Study-wide results and caveats: TCRs were shared less clearly across patients than in mice, possibly for HLA-related reasons. Scalp sample data also include resident alphabeta T cells from normal skin.

The length of the CDR3 is 13 residues. Germline V CDR1 and CDR2: SNHLY, FYNNEI. V was cut by 3 bases and J by 6 bases, with 10 bases left in between. Isolated RNA was reverse transcribed into cDNA used as the sequencing template. Clones were sequenced by immunoSEQ multiplex PCR, and TCRdb holds only the in-frame ones, with some missing. The repertoire consists of under 70,000 clones, with around 97% occurring once and the leading ten covering about 26%. A note on this clone: What it recognizes is unknown.

Sequences were derived from CD8+ T cells sorted from blood, sampled at week 0. The TCR comes from a human donor with alopecia areata. The rearrangement links TRBV2 to TRBJ2-3; D is possibly TRBD1 or TRBD2 (5 bases each). The CDR3 reads CASSDPGSDTQYF. The CDR3 coding sequence is TGTGCCAGCAGTGATCCAGGGAGTGATACGCAGTATTTT.